Included here is one T cell receptor (beta chain) sequence, with context. The entry originates in a study of CD8+ T cells in alopecia areata. The CDR3 loop spans 11 amino acids. The J segment lost 6 bases and the V segment lost 7 bases, leaving 2 bases of the junction unmatched. The germline V gene has CDR1 SQVTM and CDR2 ANQGSEA. Both CD4+ and CD8+ T cells were separated by sorting PBMCs. Extracted RNA was reverse transcribed into cDNA, the sequencing template. Sequenced by immunoSEQ multiplex PCR; TCRdb stores in-frame clones only, minus some. The data hold 180,000 or so clones, with less than 80% observed a single time.

This rearrangement joins TRBV29-1 to TRBJ1-4; 7 bases match TRBD1. Sequences were derived from CD8+ T cells sorted from blood, sampled at week 0. The clonotype originates from a human donor with alopecia areata. This chain's CDR3 is CSADRDEKLFF. CDR3 bases: TGCAGCGCCGACAGGGATGAAAAACTGTTTTTT.